This passage covers 21 T cell receptor beta chains from one sample sequenced in a study of OX40 agonist ivuxolimab in advanced cancers. Clones were sequenced by immunoSEQ multiplex PCR, and TCRdb holds only the in-frame ones, with some missing. This repertoire shows some 41,000 clones, 85% to 90% found once; its top ten account for around 6.2%. Material: CD4+ or CD8+ T cells sorted from blood, obtained in a trial of the OX40 agonist ivuxolimab. The receptors shown here come from an adult with an advanced solid tumor such as melanoma, head and neck, liver or kidney cancer.

This clone was counted a single time. The chain uses TRBV28 and TRBJ1-5, with unresolved D. Germline lookup yields CDR1 MDHEN and CDR2 SYDVKM. Trimming pared 5 bases from V and 5 bases from J, leaving 13 bases between. This CDR3 spans 14 amino acids. The CDR3 loop is CASSPNRGYQPQHF. The CDR3 nucleotides are TGTGCCAGCAGTCCAAACAGAGGATATCAGCCCCAGCATTTT.

This chain uses TRBV7-9 with TRBJ1-5; weak D call: TRBD1 (5 bases). Trimming took off 3 bases at V and 10 bases at J, with 10 bases between the two ends. The CDR3 consists of 12 residues. Looked up from germline, CDR1 is SEHNR and CDR2 is FQNEAQ (reference sequence). In nucleotides, the CDR3 is TGTGCCAGCAGCTTGACCGACAGCCCCCAGCATTTT. Translating it yields CASSLTDSPQHF. The variable domain in full, with the rest retrieved from reference TRBV7-9 and TRBJ1-5, is DTGVSQNPRHKITKRGQNVTFRCDPISEHNRLYWYRQTLGQGPEFLTYFQNEAQLEKSRLLSDRFSAERPKGSFSTLEIQRTEQGDSAMYLCASSLTDSPQHFGDGTRLSIL.

The chain uses TRBV2 and TRBJ2-1; D unclear. V lost 2 bases to trimming and J lost 4 bases, with 6 bases between them. The CDR3 sequence is 13 residues long. From germline, CDR1 is SNHLY and CDR2 FYNNEI. CDR3 DNA: TGTGCCAGCAGTGAACCAGGATACAATGAGCAGTTCTTC. It specifies CASSEPGYNEQFF.

The chain carries TRBV28 and TRBJ2-5; D possibly corresponds to TRBD2 (6 bases). Between the trimmed V and J ends, which lost 4 bases and 5 bases, there was a span of 20 bases. The CDR3 totals 16 residues. Germline V gene data show CDR1 as MDHEN and CDR2 as SYDVKM. The CDR3 DNA is TGTGCCAGCAGTTCCCCCCCCGGGAGAAGGGGCGAGACCCAGTACTTC. Protein product: CASSSPPGRRGETQYF.

This clone showed up just once. V is TRBV9 and J is TRBJ2-7; TRBD1 matches at 7 bases. The CDR3 consists of 14 residues. Trimming took 3 bases from V and 5 from J; bases not matched to a gene: 8. Per germline, CDR1 SGDLS and CDR2 YYNGEE. CDR3 DNA: TGTGCCAGCAGCGATGGGACAGCCCGCCACGAGCAGTACTTC. It specifies CASSDGTARHEQYF.

This clone came up once. The chain joins TRBV6-6 to TRBJ2-5, with 7 nucleotides matching TRBD2. The V and J ends lost 1 base and 5 bases, in that order; junction bases with no gene match: 7. The CDR3 has 15 residues. Germline CDR1 MNHNY, CDR2 SVGAGI (reference sequence). The CDR3: CASSYYAWGGETQYF. The CDR3 DNA is TGTGCCAGCAGTTACTACGCGTGGGGAGGGGAGACCCAGTACTTC.

The V and J genes are TRBV7-3 and TRBJ2-2; possibly TRBD2 for D (5 bases). Trimming pared 0 bases from V and 4 bases from J, leaving 9 bases between. Germline CDR1 reads SGHTA; CDR2 reads FQGTGA. The CDR3 runs 15 residues. Here the CDR3 reads CASSLTGASTGELFF. In DNA, the CDR3 is TGTGCCAGCAGCTTAACGGGAGCAAGCACCGGGGAGCTGTTTTTT.

The genes are TRBV5-4 and TRBJ2-5, with D perhaps given as TRBD1 or TRBD2 (6 bases each). The germline V gene has CDR1 SGHNT and CDR2 YYREEE (reference sequence). The CDR3 is 13 amino acids. V shed 4 bases and J shed 7 bases, with 14 bases lying between them. CDR3: CASSPGAGGTQYF. The CDR3, as DNA: TGTGCCAGCAGCCCGGGGGCCGGCGGGACCCAGTACTTC.

The chain combines TRBV5-1 with TRBJ1-1; D might be TRBD1 (6 bases). The germline V gene has CDR1 SGHRS and CDR2 YFSETQ. This CDR3 spans 16 amino acids. Deletions cut 4 bases from V and 4 bases from J, with 20 bases between. The CDR3 DNA follows: TGCGCCAGCAGCAGGGGCACTCTAAGCAGGGGCACTGAAGCTTTCTTT. This translates into CASSRGTLSRGTEAFF.

This sequence joins TRBV4-1 and TRBJ2-7, with TRBD2 matching over 11 bases. This CDR3 comprises 15 residues. Germline lookup yields CDR1 MGHRA and CDR2 YSYEKL. The ends lost 4 bases at V and 3 bases at J; junction bases unmatched: 5. Here the CDR3 reads CASSLTSGAIYEQYF. The CDR3 nucleotides read TGCGCCAGCAGCCTGACTAGCGGGGCAATCTACGAGCAGTACTTC.

J is TRBJ2-5 and V is TRBV29-1, with TRBD2 identical over 14 bases. CDR1 is SQVTM and CDR2 is ANQGSEA in the germline V gene. The V gene end was trimmed by 4 bases and the J gene end by 7 bases; junction bases not matched to a gene: 11. The CDR3 extends over 16 amino acids. The chain's CDR3 is CSVAGLAGDAWWTQYF. DNA of the CDR3: TGCAGCGTTGCGGGACTAGCGGGGGATGCCTGGTGGACCCAGTACTTC.

The gene calls are TRBV29-1 and TRBJ1-2; D gene unclear. The CDR3 loop spans 13 amino acids. CDR1 is SQVTM, CDR2 ANQGSEA, per germline. The germline V and J ends were trimmed by 8 bases and 8 bases, with 21 bases remaining between them. The CDR3 here is CSSMSVSGEGYTF. The CDR3 nucleotides read TGCAGCTCAATGTCCGTTTCAGGTGAAGGCTACACCTTC.

The V call is TRBV28, the J call TRBJ1-1, with D maybe TRBD1 (6 bases). The CDR3 runs 14 residues. The V and J ends lost 2 bases and 4 bases respectively, with 11 bases between them. Looked up from germline, CDR1 is MDHEN and CDR2 is SYDVKM. CDR3 region: CASSLLGGGTEAFF. The CDR3, as DNA: TGTGCCAGCAGTTTACTGGGGGGCGGCACTGAAGCTTTCTTT.

This clone was detected only once. The chain is built from TRBV6-1 and TRBJ2-7; D is possibly TRBD1 (5 bases). The V end lost 6 bases, the J end lost 3 bases, and 15 bases lay between the germline ends. This CDR3 has 14 residues. CDR1 is MNHNS and CDR2 is SASEGT in the germline V gene. The CDR3 DNA reads TGTGCCAGCAGACAGGAACCCGCCGTCTACGAGCAGTACTTC. This sequence encodes CASRQEPAVYEQYF.

V is TRBV10-1 and J is TRBJ2-1; 9 bases align to TRBD2. The CDR3 runs 12 residues. Germline CDR1 is WNHNN and CDR2 is SYGVQD (reference sequence). V trimming: 4 bases; J trimming: 13 bases; junction bases outside the gene matches: 5. Here the CDR3 DNA reads TGCGCCAGCAGTGTTGCGGGAGGGGGTCAGTTCTTC. Residues: CASSVAGGGQFF.

This chain uses TRBV7-6 with TRBJ1-5; D gene unclear. Trimming took 1 base from V and 4 from J, leaving 8 bases between them. Germline loops: CDR1 SGHVS, CDR2 FNYEAQ. The CDR3 consists of 14 residues. CDR3 DNA sequence: TGTGCCAGCAGCTTAGACCCCGGGAATCAGCCCCAGCATTTT. Its protein is CASSLDPGNQPQHF.

This sequence joins TRBV7-2 and TRBJ1-2, with 10 nucleotides matching TRBD1. V trimming: 5 bases; J trimming: 0 bases; junction bases outside the gene matches: 6. In germline, CDR1 is SGHTA, CDR2 FQGNSA. The CDR3 spans 16 residues. DNA for the CDR3: TGTGCCAGCAGCCCCCAAGACAGGGGGCCTAACTATGGCTACACCTTC. Encoded protein: CASSPQDRGPNYGYTF.

The gene calls are TRBV29-1 and TRBJ1-4; 7 bases are shared with TRBD1. The germline CDR1 and CDR2 sequences are SQVTM and ANQGSEA. V gave up 6 bases and J gave up 7 bases; unmatched junction bases: 5. The CDR3 loop spans 12 amino acids. CDR3 loop: CSVTGVGEKLFF. CDR3 coding DNA: TGCAGCGTCACAGGGGTGGGTGAAAAACTGTTTTTT. The complete variable domain, with remaining parts taken from reference TRBV29-1 and TRBJ1-4, reads SAVISQKPSRDICQRGTSLTIQCQVDSQVTMMFWYRQQPGQSLTLIATANQGSEATYESGFVIDKFPISRPNLTFSTLTVSNMSPEDSSIYLCSVTGVGEKLFFGSGTQLSVL.

The chain carries TRBV20-1 and TRBJ2-7; D possibly corresponds to TRBD1 (6 bases). Germline V gene lookup returns CDR1 DFQATT and CDR2 SNEGSKA (reference sequence). Deletions cut 5 bases from V and 4 bases from J, with 6 bases between. The CDR3 covers 10 residues. This CDR3 is CSAGQYEQYF. The CDR3 region has the DNA TGCAGTGCTGGACAGTACGAGCAGTACTTC.

This rearrangement joins TRBV27 to TRBJ1-6; 10 nucleotides line up with TRBD1. The CDR3 consists of 15 residues. Trimming removed 5 bases from V and 6 bases from J; junction bases left unmatched: 4. CDR1 MNHEY and CDR2 SMNVEV come from the germline V gene (reference sequence). As DNA, the CDR3 is TGTGCCAGCAGTGCCGGACAGGGGGGTAATTCACCCCTCCACTTT. This gives the protein CASSAGQGGNSPLHF.

In DNA form, the CDR3 reads TGTGCCTGGAGTTTGGTAGCGGGATCTATAGAGACCCAGTACTTC. Its translation is CAWSLVAGSIETQYF. The V gene is TRBV30, the J gene TRBJ2-5, with TRBD2 matching 8 bases. The CDR3 extends over 15 amino acids. CDR1 is GTSNPN, CDR2 SVGIG, per germline (reference sequence). After removal of 2 bases from V and 4 bases from J, the junction contained 9 bases not matched to a gene. The full variable domain, in which reference TRBV30 and TRBJ2-5 provide the parts outside the CDR3, is SQTIHQWPATLVQPVGSPLSLECTVEGTSNPNLYWYRQAAGRGLQLLFYSVGIGQISSEVPQNLSASRPQDRQFILSSKKLLLSDSGFYLCAWSLVAGSIETQYFGPGTRLLVL.